These 26 T cell receptor beta chains came from one sample sequenced in a study of blood T cells in healthy people across ages (dated by TCRdb to between 2015 and 2016). The library was obtained by 5' RACE. The reads were generated on an Illumina HiSeq 2500. A second PCR of roughly 7 to 11 cycles was performed with a sample-barcoded 5' primer and a J-beta primer mix. TCRdb trimmed the raw reads at Q25, called clones with MiXCR and kept productive beta chains. CDR3 protein sequences are deduplicated, and each keeps its most common genes and DNA. The sample contains approximately 880,000 distinct CDR3 sequences, about 44% of them found a single time. Jointly, the top ten make up about an eighth of the sample. Sequencing used blood. Receptors were obtained from a man aged 25-40 years in good health.

The rearrangement links TRBV20-1 to TRBJ1-1, with D possibly being TRBD1 (6 bases). The V gene's germline CDR1 is DFQATT and CDR2 SNEGSKA (reference sequence). Trimming left V 5 bases short and J 7 bases short, with 14 bases between. This CDR3 contains 12 residues. The CDR3 protein is CSAGRGPREAFF. The CDR3 DNA is TGCAGTGCTGGCAGGGGTCCGCGTGAAGCTTTCTTT.

The chain recombines TRBV7-2 with TRBJ2-7; 9 bases are a match to TRBD2. The V segment lost 1 base and the J segment 0 bases; nucleotides outside the gene matches: 7. Germline values: CDR1 SGHTA, CDR2 FQGNSA. CDR3 length: 17 amino acids. Here the CDR3 reads CASSLGGTSPVSYEQYF. Written as DNA, the CDR3 is TGTGCCAGCAGCTTAGGAGGGACTAGCCCGGTCTCCTACGAGCAGTACTTC. Together with reference TRBV7-2 and TRBJ2-7, the CDR3 gives the full variable domain: GAGVSQSPSNKVTEKGKDVELRCDPISGHTALYWYRQSLGQGLEFLIYFQGNSAPDKSGLPSDRFSAERTGGSVSTLTIQRTQQEDSAVYLCASSLGGTSPVSYEQYFGPGTRLTVT.

The V call is TRBV12-3 or TRBV12-4, the J call TRBJ1-2; 10 bases are a match to TRBD1. The CDR3 extends over 14 amino acids. The trim removed 3 bases at V and 8 bases at J, leaving 6 bases unmatched. The CDR3 loop is CASSFRQGARGYTF. DNA of the CDR3: TGTGCCAGCAGTTTCAGACAGGGGGCGCGAGGCTACACCTTC.

This chain links TRBV27 with TRBJ2-2; D is unclear. The germline V gene has CDR1 MNHEY and CDR2 SMNVEV (reference sequence). This CDR3 has 15 amino acids. Trimming pared 0 bases from V and 6 bases from J, leaving 11 bases between. CDR3 nucleotide sequence: TGTGCCAGCAGTTTATCGCCAGGTTTAGCCGGGGAGCTGTTTTTT. Its translation is CASSLSPGLAGELFF.

A few counts support this clonotype. The genes are TRBV11-3 and TRBJ2-5; no definite D call. V gave up 0 bases and J gave up 5 bases, with 10 bases separating them. The germline CDR1 and CDR2 sequences are SGHNT and YENEEA. The CDR3 totals 14 residues. In DNA, the CDR3 is TGTGCCAGCAGCTTAGAGGGCTCCAGGGAGACCCAGTACTTC. It codes for CASSLEGSRETQYF.

In nucleotides, the CDR3 is TGTGCCAGCAGAAGGACGACAGGGGTTCCCACAGATACGCAGTATTTT. It specifies CASRRTTGVPTDTQYF. V gene TRBV2 combines with J gene TRBJ2-3; 8 nucleotides align to TRBD1. Germline CDR1 reads SNHLY; CDR2 reads FYNNEI. The CDR3 loop spans 16 amino acids. Trimming cost V 6 bases and J 2 bases; bases outside gene matches: 10.

This clonotype occurred a few times. This chain uses TRBV6-5 with TRBJ2-5, with 10 bases lining up with TRBD2. Germline loops: CDR1 MNHEY, CDR2 SVGAGI. The CDR3 contains 16 residues. With V trimmed by 0 bases and J by 7 bases, 8 bases remained unmatched. CDR3 coding DNA: TGTGCCAGCAGTTACTCTAGAAGCGGGGGGGCGGTGACCCAGTACTTC. Residues: CASSYSRSGGAVTQYF.

This chain links TRBV20-1 with TRBJ1-5; 7 bases agree with TRBD1. Germline trimming cut 4 bases from V and 2 bases from J; bases unmatched to any gene: 8. CDR3 length: 15 residues. The germline V gene encodes CDR1 DFQATT and CDR2 SNEGSKA (reference sequence). CDR3 protein: CSANDRETGNQPQHF. The CDR3 region has the DNA TGCAGTGCTAACGACAGGGAAACGGGCAATCAGCCCCAGCATTTT.

In nucleotides, the CDR3 is TGCAGCTATCCGCTCAATCGGAATGAGCAGTACTTC. It is translated as CSYPLNRNEQYF. The V and J genes are TRBV29-1 and TRBJ2-7; the D is unclear. The V gene lost 8 bases and the J gene lost 7 bases, with 18 bases spanning the gap. The CDR3 loop spans 12 amino acids. The germline V gene encodes CDR1 SQVTM and CDR2 ANQGSEA.

This sequence joins TRBV7-2 and TRBJ2-1, with D possibly matching TRBD2 (6 bases). V lost 5 bases, J lost 5 bases, and 16 bases lay in between. CDR3 length: 15 amino acids. The germline CDR1 and CDR2 sequences are SGHTA and FQGNSA. The DNA of the CDR3 is TGTGCCAGCAGCCTGACTAGAGGTTCTCACAATGAGCAGTTCTTC. Amino acids: CASSLTRGSHNEQFF.

Regarding this clonotype: A much more abundant neighbour one base away suggests this may be a read error. The chain combines TRBV5-4 with TRBJ1-4; 8 bases are shared with TRBD1. With 1 base clipped from V and 7 bases from J, the junction kept 3 bases outside the gene matches. This CDR3 region has 14 residues. Germline V gene sequence: CDR1 SGHNT, CDR2 YYREEE (reference sequence). The CDR3 here is CASSLQGAIEKLFF. DNA for the CDR3: TGTGCCAGCAGCTTGCAGGGGGCTATTGAAAAACTGTTTTTT.

J is TRBJ2-4 and V is TRBV29-1; D call uncertain. The J call may be wrong; the DNA end is better matched by TRBJ2-5. Per the germline V gene, CDR1 is SQVTM and CDR2 is ANQGSEA. This CDR3 has 13 residues. CDR3 bases: TGCAGCGTAGCAAACACCGAACTAGAGACCCAGTACTTC. Translation gives CSVANTELETQYF.

This clonotype has only a few counts. This rearrangement joins TRBV29-1 to TRBJ2-7; D is possibly TRBD1 (5 bases). The length of the CDR3 is 11 residues. Germline CDR1 and CDR2: SQVTM and ANQGSEA. V was clipped by 4 bases and J by 5 bases, with 9 bases between them. CDR3 region: CSVGTFHEQYF. The CDR3 DNA sequence: TGCAGCGTTGGGACATTCCACGAGCAGTACTTC.

The chain employs TRBV9 and TRBJ2-3; the D is unclear. Trimming removed 1 base from V and 2 bases from J, with 8 bases in between. Germline V gene sequence: CDR1 SGDLS, CDR2 YYNGEE. This CDR3 region has 14 residues. CDR3 in DNA: TGTGCCAGCAGCGTACGACGGGCCACAGATACGCAGTATTTT. It is translated as CASSVRRATDTQYF.

The rearrangement joins TRBV11-3 to TRBJ1-4; D remains ambiguous. Per germline, CDR1 SGHNT and CDR2 YENEEA. Trimming pared 3 bases from V and 8 bases from J, leaving 16 bases between. CDR3 size: 15 residues. CDR3 in amino acids: CASSFSPVEGEKLFF. The CDR3 DNA follows: TGTGCCAGCAGCTTCAGTCCGGTCGAAGGGGAAAAACTGTTTTTT.

The chain combines TRBV28 with TRBJ2-1; TRBD2 aligns across 8 bases. Germline-derived CDR1 and CDR2 are MDHEN and SYDVKM. V lost 7 bases and J lost 10; bases outside the gene matches: 9. The CDR3 runs to 13 residues. The CDR3 protein is CASTSGLAKEQFF. Written as DNA, the CDR3 is TGTGCCAGCACCTCAGGACTAGCCAAAGAGCAGTTCTTC.

This rearrangement joins TRBV5-1 to TRBJ1-4; D is unresolved. Trimming left V 4 bases short and J 3 bases short, with 13 bases between. Germline V lookup: CDR1 SGHRS, CDR2 YFSETQ. The CDR3 loop spans 15 amino acids. CDR3 in DNA: TGCGCCAGCAGCCCGCAGTCAGCCTCTAATGAAAAACTGTTTTTT. It codes for CASSPQSASNEKLFF.

This clonotype showed up just once. The genes are TRBV28 and TRBJ2-2; D might be TRBD1 or TRBD2, each matching 6 bases. The CDR3 has 13 residues. Germline CDR1 reads MDHEN; CDR2 reads SYDVKM. V dropped 10 bases and J dropped 5 bases, with 14 bases sitting between them. The CDR3 loop is CATPGGRTGELFF. CDR3 in DNA: TGTGCCACCCCTGGGGGGCGAACCGGGGAGCTGTTTTTT.

This chain uses TRBV20-1 with TRBJ1-2; D not resolved. The CDR3 spans 12 residues. CDR1 and CDR2 from the germline V gene are DFQATT and SNEGSKA (reference sequence). Deletions cut 3 bases from V and 4 bases from J, with 9 bases between. The CDR3 region is CSASWRVYGYTF. For the CDR3, the DNA is TGCAGTGCTAGTTGGCGGGTCTATGGCTACACCTTC.

The J gene is TRBJ2-5, the V gene TRBV4-1, with 10 bases identical to TRBD2. CDR1 and CDR2 from the germline V gene are MGHRA and YSYEKL. This CDR3 region has 15 residues. Trimming cost V 3 bases and J 3 bases; bases outside gene matches: 4. CDR3 residues: CASSHPSGGKETQYF. The CDR3 DNA reads as TGCGCCAGCAGCCATCCTAGCGGGGGAAAAGAGACCCAGTACTTC.

V gene TRBV5-1 combines with J gene TRBJ1-2; D is unresolved. Germline V gene data show CDR1 as SGHRS and CDR2 as YFSETQ. The CDR3 spans 13 residues. V was cut by 7 bases and J by 0 bases, with 10 bases left in between. Written as DNA, the CDR3 is TGCGCCAGCTTGGATCCTGCTAACTATGGCTACACCTTC. Translated: CASLDPANYGYTF. The complete variable domain, with remaining parts taken from reference TRBV5-1 and TRBJ1-2, reads KAGVTQTPRYLIKTRGQQVTLSCSPISGHRSVSWYQQTPGQGLQFLFEYFSETQRNKGNFPGRFSGRQFSNSRSEMNVSTLELGDSALYLCASLDPANYGYTFGSGTRLTVV.

Regarding this clonotype: This may be a read error: a much more frequent sequence differs by one nucleotide. The rearrangement uses TRBV27 and TRBJ1-1, with unresolved D. Per germline, CDR1 MNHEY and CDR2 SMNVEV (reference sequence). Trimming stripped 3 bases from V and 0 bases from J, with 11 bases between. CDR3 length equals 15 residues. CDR3 loop: CASSFAGNLNTEAFF. The CDR3 DNA sequence: TGTGCCAGCAGTTTTGCGGGTAATTTGAACACTGAAGCTTTCTTT.

This clonotype has just a few counts. V is TRBV28 and J is TRBJ2-7, with D tentatively TRBD1 or TRBD2 (5 bases each). Germline values: CDR1 MDHEN, CDR2 SYDVKM. Trimming shortened V by 4 bases and J by 2 bases, and 18 bases separated the two germline ends. The CDR3 is made up of 16 amino acids. The CDR3 protein is CASSSPLGRGTYEQYF. DNA of the CDR3: TGTGCCAGCAGTTCACCCCTGGGACGGGGAACCTACGAGCAGTACTTC.

This clonotype was counted between two and nine times. The chain recombines TRBV27 with TRBJ1-6, with a tentative D call TRBD1 (6 bases). The CDR3 has 15 residues. The germline V and J ends were trimmed by 5 bases and 3 bases, with 11 bases remaining between them. CDR1 MNHEY and CDR2 SMNVEV come from the germline V gene (reference sequence). The CDR3: CASSRQDIYNSPLHF. The CDR3 nucleotides are TGTGCCAGCAGTCGACAGGACATCTATAATTCACCCCTCCACTTT.

The CDR3 region has the DNA TGCGCCAGCAGCCAAGAGGCGCACAGCTCCTACGAGCAGTACTTC. Encoded protein: CASSQEAHSSYEQYF. The V and J genes are TRBV4-1 and TRBJ2-5; D remains unclear. The assigned J gene may be wrong: the sequence end matches TRBJ2-7 better. This CDR3 has 15 residues. Germline V gives CDR1 MGHRA, CDR2 YSYEKL.

The chain employs TRBV4-2 and TRBJ2-7; TRBD2 matches 8 bases. The J call may be incorrect, as the DNA end agrees better with TRBJ2-5. Germline lookup yields CDR1 LGHNA and CDR2 YNFKEQ. The CDR3 consists of 16 residues. The DNA of the CDR3 is TGTGCCAGCAGCCCCGCGGCGGGGACTAGTTTTGAGACCCAGTACTTC. This gives the protein CASSPAAGTSFETQYF.